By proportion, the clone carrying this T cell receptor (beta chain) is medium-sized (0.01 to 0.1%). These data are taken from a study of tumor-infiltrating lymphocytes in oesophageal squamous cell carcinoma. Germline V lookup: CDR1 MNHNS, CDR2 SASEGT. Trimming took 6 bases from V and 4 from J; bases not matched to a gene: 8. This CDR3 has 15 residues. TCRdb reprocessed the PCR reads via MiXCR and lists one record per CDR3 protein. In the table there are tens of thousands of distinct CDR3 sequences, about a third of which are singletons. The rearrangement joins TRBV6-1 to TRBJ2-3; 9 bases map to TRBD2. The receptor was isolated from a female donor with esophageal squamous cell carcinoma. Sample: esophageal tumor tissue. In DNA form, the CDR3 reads TGTGCCAGCAGCCGAGGGACTAGCTTTCCAGATACGCAGTATTTT. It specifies CASSRGTSFPDTQYF.